This T cell receptor beta chain was retrieved from a study of T-cell memory formation after mild COVID-19. Study-level results: Clones shrinking from day 15 to 85 showed even CD4/CD8 mixes; later expanders tilted CD4+.

V gave up 9 bases and J gave up 3 bases, with 12 bases separating them. The CDR3 is 14 residues long. 5'RACE primed from the constant segment yielded TCR alpha and TCR beta cDNA libraries bearing sample barcodes and UMIs. In TCRdb, the 5' RACE reads were re-called with MiXCR into one record per CDR3 protein. The sample yields under 300,000 distinct CDR3 sequences, 8% to 9% seen once. This clonotype appeared a few times. The antigen is undetermined. Material for sequencing was PBMCs or a T cell subset sorted from them (not recorded which). This receptor was obtained from a man between 18 and 29 years old who had mild COVID-19 (a few samples of this study predate the infection). Cell type and time point are not known. J is TRBJ1-6 and V is TRBV12-3 or TRBV12-4; tentative D call: TRBD1 (6 bases). CDR3 nucleotides: TGTGCCAGTGGACAGCAAGTCTATAATTCACCCCTCCACTTT. It specifies CASGQQVYNSPLHF.